Listed below are T cell receptor beta chains from one sample, sequenced in a study of sequential checkpoint blockade in melanoma. Method: immunoSEQ multiplex PCR; TCRdb's copy keeps in-frame clones and lacks some. Of 10,000 to 15,000 clones detected, 20% to 25% appear once; the ten largest clones hold almost 6.5%. The sample in question was tumor tissue (inferred from file names), obtained from a patient given nivolumab and ipilimumab in sequence. The receptors here all came from a human donor with melanoma. Both conserved end residues are part of each CDR3. Fields, in order: D gene, V gene, J gene, clone size, CDR3 DNA, CDR3 protein. The D gene is left open where the match is weak. The size entry is marked missing in some rows and otherwise reads once, few, many or a size class.

.,TRBV5-1,TRBJ2-3,.,TGCGCCAGCAGCCCCGGGACCCTTGTTGATACGCAGTATTTT,CASSPGTLVDTQYF
.,TRBV11-3,TRBJ1-2,many,TGTGCCAGCAGCTCGGGAGAGGGACATAACTATGGCTACACCTTC,CASSSGEGHNYGYTF
.,TRBV1,TRBJ2-1,.,TGCGCCAGCAGTTTCGACAGGGGTTCGAATGAGCAGTTCTTC,CASSFDRGSNEQFF
.,TRBV23-1,TRBJ1-5,.,TGCGCCAGCAGCTTTGGGGACAATCAGCCCCAGCATTTT,CASSFGDNQPQHF
.,TRBV11-3,TRBJ2-1,few,TGTGCCAGCAGCTCCGGCGGGACCGCTAACAATGAGCAGTTCTTC,CASSSGGTANNEQFF
.,TRBV23-1,TRBJ1-5,few,TGCGCCAGCAGCCAAGATACGGGTTACAATCAGCCCCAGCATTTT,CASSQDTGYNQPQHF
TRBD1,TRBV10-2,TRBJ1-2,.,TGCGCCAGCAGTCCCGGGACAGGGGTTGGAGGCTACACCTTC,CASSPGTGVGGYTF
.,TRBV18,TRBJ2-5,.,TGTGCCAGCTCACCCGGGCCAGGGGTTTGGGGACAAGAGACCCAGTACTTC,CASSPGPGVWGQETQYF
TRBD1,TRBV11-3,TRBJ2-2,.,TGTGCCAGCAGCTTGGGTTTCGAGACAGGGGGGACCGGGGAGCTGTTTTTT,CASSLGFETGGTGELFF
.,TRBV11-3,TRBJ2-7,few,TGTGCCAGCACCCGGGTAAGGACAGCTTACGAGCAGTACTTC,CASTRVRTAYEQYF
.,TRBV19,TRBJ1-1,few,TGTGCCAGTAGTATAGGGAACACTGAAGCTTTCTTT,CASSIGNTEAFF
.,TRBV9,TRBJ1-5,medium-sized,TGTGCCAGCAGCGTAGACGGGGGTAAGGGTCAGCCCCAGCATTTT,CASSVDGGKGQPQHF
TRBD1,TRBV6-8,TRBJ1-2,.,TGTGCCAGCAGTCCGGGGGGACAGGGGACCTATGGCTACACCTTC,CASSPGGQGTYGYTF